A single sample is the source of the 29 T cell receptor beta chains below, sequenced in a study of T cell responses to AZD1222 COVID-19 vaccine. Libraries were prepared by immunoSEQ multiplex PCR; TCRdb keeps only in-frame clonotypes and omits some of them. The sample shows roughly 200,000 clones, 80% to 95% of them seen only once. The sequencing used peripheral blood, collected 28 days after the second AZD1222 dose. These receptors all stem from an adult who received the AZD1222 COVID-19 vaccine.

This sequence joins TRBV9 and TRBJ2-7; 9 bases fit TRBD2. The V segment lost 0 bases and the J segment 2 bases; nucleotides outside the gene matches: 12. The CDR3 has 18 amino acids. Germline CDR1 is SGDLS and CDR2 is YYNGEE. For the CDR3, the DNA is TGTGCCAGCAGCGTAGTGGGTAGCGGGAGTTTGAGCGCCTACGAGCAGTACTTC. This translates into CASSVVGSGSLSAYEQYF.

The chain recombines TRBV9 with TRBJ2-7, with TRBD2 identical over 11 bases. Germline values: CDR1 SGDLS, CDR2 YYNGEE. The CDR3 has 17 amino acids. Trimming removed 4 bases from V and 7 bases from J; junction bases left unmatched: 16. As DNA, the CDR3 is TGTGCCAGCAGCCCCCGTTTACTAGCGGGAGAAGGAGAGGAGCAGTACTTC. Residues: CASSPRLLAGEGEEQYF.

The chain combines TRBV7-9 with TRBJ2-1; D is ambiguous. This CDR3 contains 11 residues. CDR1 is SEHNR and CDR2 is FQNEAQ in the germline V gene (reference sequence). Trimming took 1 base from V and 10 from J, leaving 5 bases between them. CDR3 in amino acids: CASSLGREQFF. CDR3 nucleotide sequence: TGTGCCAGCAGCTTAGGTAGAGAGCAGTTCTTC.

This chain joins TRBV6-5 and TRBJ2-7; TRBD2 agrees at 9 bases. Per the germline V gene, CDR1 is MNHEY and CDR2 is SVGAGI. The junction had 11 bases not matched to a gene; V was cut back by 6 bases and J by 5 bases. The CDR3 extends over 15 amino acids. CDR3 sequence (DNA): TGTGCCAGCAGGACAATAGCGGGAGTGGTCCACGAGCAGTACTTC. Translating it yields CASRTIAGVVHEQYF.

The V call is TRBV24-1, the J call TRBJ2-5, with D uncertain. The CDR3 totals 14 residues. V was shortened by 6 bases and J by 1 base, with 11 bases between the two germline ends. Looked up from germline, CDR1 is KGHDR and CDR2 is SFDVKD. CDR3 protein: CATSRSEVQETQYF. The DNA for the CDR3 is TGTGCCACCAGTCGAAGCGAAGTCCAAGAGACCCAGTACTTC.

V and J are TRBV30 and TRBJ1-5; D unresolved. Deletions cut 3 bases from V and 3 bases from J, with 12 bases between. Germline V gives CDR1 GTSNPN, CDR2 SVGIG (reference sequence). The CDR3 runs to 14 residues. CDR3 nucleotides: TGTGCCTGGAGAGCGGACGGTTTCAATCAGCCCCAGCATTTT. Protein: CAWRADGFNQPQHF.

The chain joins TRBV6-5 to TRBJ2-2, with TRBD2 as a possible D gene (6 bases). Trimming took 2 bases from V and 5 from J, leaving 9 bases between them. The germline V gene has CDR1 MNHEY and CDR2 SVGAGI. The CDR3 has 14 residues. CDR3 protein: CASSYNRGTGELFF. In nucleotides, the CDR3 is TGTGCCAGCAGTTACAATCGGGGGACCGGGGAGCTGTTTTTT.

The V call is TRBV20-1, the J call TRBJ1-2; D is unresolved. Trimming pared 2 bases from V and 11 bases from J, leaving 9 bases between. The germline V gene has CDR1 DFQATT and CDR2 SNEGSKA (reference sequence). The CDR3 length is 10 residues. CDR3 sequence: CSARPARYTF. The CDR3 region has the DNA TGCAGTGCTAGACCGGCTCGGTACACCTTC.

The CDR3 region has the DNA TGCGCCAGCAGCCATCCACAGGGGAACACTGAAGCTTTCTTT. Translation gives CASSHPQGNTEAFF. The chain is built from TRBV4-1 and TRBJ1-1, with a possible D match to TRBD1 (6 bases). CDR1 is MGHRA, CDR2 YSYEKL, per germline. Trimming pared 3 bases from V and 1 base from J, leaving 9 bases between. This CDR3 comprises 14 residues.

CDR3 amino acids: CASSQPGGEKLFF. The CDR3 coding sequence is TGTGCCAGCAGCCAACCCGGGGGCGAAAAACTGTTTTTT. The J gene is TRBJ1-4, the V gene TRBV3-1 (or the pseudogene TRBV3-2); a weak D match, TRBD1 (6 bases). Germline-derived CDR1 and CDR2 are LGHDT and YNNKEL (reference sequence). Between the trimmed V and J ends, which lost 2 bases and 8 bases, there was a span of 9 bases. CDR3 length: 13 residues.

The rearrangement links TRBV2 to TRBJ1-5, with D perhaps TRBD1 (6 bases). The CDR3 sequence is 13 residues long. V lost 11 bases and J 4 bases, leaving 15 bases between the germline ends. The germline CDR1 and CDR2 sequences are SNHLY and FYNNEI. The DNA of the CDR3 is TGTGCCCAATCACAGGGCCTTAATCAGCCCCAGCATTTT. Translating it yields CAQSQGLNQPQHF. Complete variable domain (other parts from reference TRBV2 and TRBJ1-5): EPEVTQTPSHQVTQMGQEVILRCVPISNHLYFYWYRQILGQKVEFLVSFYNNEISEKSEIFDDQFSVERPDGSNFTLKIRSTKLEDSAMYFCAQSQGLNQPQHFGDGTRLSIL.

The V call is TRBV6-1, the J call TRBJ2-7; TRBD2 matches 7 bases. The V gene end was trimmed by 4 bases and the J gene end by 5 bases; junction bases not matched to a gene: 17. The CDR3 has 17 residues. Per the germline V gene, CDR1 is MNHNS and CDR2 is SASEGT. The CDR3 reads CASSVLKASGKFHEQYF. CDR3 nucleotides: TGTGCCAGCAGTGTATTAAAGGCTAGCGGTAAGTTCCACGAGCAGTACTTC.

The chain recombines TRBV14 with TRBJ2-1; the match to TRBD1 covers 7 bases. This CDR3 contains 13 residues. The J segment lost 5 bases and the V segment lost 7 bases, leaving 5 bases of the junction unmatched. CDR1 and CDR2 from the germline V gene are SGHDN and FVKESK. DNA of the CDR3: TGTGCCAGCAAAGGGGGCCGTCACAATGAGCAGTTCTTC. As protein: CASKGGRHNEQFF.

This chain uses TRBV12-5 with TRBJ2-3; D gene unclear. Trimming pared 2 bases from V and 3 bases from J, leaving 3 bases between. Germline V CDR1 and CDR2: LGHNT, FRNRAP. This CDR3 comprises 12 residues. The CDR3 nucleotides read TGTGCTAGTGGTTTGAGTACAGATACGCAGTATTTT. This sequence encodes CASGLSTDTQYF.

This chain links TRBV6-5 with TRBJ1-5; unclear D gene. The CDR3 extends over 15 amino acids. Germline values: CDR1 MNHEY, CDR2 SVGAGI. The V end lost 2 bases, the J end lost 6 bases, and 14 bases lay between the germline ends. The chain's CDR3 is CASSYGQGAGQPQHF. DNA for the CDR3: TGTGCCAGCAGTTACGGGCAAGGCGCGGGTCAGCCCCAGCATTTT.

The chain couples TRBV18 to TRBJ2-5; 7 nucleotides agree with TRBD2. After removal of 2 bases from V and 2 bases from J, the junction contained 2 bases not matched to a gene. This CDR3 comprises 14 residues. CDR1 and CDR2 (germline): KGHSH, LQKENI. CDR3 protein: CASSPGREQETQYF. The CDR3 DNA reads TGTGCCAGCTCACCAGGGCGGGAGCAAGAGACCCAGTACTTC.

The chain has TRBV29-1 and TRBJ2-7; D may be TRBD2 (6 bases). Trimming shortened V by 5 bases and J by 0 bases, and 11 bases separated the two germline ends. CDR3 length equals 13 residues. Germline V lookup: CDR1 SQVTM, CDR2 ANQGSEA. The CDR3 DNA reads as TGCAGCGTTAACCGGGGGAGCTCCTACGAGCAGTACTTC. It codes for CSVNRGSSYEQYF.

The CDR3 spells CASSLLATGKNTGELFF. The DNA for the CDR3 is TGTGCCAGCAGCTTATTGGCTACAGGGAAAAACACCGGGGAGCTGTTTTTT. The chain recombines TRBV7-9 with TRBJ2-2, with D possibly TRBD1 on 6 matching bases. Between the trimmed V and J ends, which lost 2 bases and 2 bases, there was a span of 15 bases. CDR3 length equals 17 residues. The germline V gene encodes CDR1 SEHNR and CDR2 FQNEAQ (reference sequence).

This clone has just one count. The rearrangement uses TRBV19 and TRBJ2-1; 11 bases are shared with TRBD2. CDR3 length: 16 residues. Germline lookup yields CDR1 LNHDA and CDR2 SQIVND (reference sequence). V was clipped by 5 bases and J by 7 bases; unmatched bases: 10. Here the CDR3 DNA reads TGTGCCAGTAGTGTAGCGGGAGGGCCTCCTTCGAATGAGCAGTTCTTC. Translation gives CASSVAGGPPSNEQFF.

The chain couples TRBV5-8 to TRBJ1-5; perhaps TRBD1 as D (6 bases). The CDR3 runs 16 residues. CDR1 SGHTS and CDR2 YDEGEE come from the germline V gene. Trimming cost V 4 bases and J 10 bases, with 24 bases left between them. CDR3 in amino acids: CASSPPDSYWEVPQHF. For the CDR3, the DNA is TGTGCCAGCAGCCCCCCGGACAGTTATTGGGAAGTCCCCCAGCATTTT.

CDR3 amino acids: CAIKASIQETQYF. Written as DNA, the CDR3 is TGTGCCATCAAGGCGTCCATCCAAGAGACCCAGTACTTC. The rearrangement links TRBV10-3 to TRBJ2-5; D is uncertain. V lost 7 bases, J lost 1 base, and 10 bases lay in between. The CDR3 runs to 13 residues. Germline-derived CDR1 and CDR2 are ENHRY and SYGVKD.

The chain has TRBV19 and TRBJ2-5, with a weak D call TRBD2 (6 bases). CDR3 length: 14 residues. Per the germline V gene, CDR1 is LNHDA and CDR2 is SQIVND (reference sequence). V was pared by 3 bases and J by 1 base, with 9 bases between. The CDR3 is CASSMGGTQETQYF. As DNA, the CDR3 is TGTGCCAGTAGTATGGGGGGTACCCAAGAGACCCAGTACTTC.

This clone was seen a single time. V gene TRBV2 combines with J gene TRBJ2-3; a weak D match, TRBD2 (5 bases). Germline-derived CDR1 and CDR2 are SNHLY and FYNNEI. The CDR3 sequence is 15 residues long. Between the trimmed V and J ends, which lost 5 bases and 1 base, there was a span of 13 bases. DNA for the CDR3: TGTGCCAGCAGTAGTAGGACTCCTGGCACAGATACGCAGTATTTT. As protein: CASSSRTPGTDTQYF.

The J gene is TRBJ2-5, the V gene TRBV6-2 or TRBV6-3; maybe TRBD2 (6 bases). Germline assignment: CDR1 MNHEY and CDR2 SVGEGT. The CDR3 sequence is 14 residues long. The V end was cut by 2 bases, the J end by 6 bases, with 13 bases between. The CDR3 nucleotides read TGTGCCAGCAGTTACATTGCGGGGAAAAAGACCCAGTACTTC. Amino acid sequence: CASSYIAGKKTQYF.

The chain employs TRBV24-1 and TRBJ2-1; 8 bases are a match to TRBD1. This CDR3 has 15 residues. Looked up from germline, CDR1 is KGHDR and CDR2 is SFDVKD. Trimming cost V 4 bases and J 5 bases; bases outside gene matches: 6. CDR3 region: CATSDGGQVNNEQFF. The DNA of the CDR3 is TGTGCCACCAGTGACGGGGGACAGGTTAACAATGAGCAGTTCTTC.

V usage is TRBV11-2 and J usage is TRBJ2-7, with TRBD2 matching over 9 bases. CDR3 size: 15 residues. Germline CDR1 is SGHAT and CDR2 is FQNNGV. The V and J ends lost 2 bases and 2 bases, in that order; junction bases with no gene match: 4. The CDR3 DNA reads TGTGCCAGCAGCTTAATGCGGGAGGGCCCCTACGAGCAGTACTTC. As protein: CASSLMREGPYEQYF.

CDR3 amino acids: CASSLAFWTSGSGEQYF. CDR3 nucleotides: TGTGCCAGCAGCTTAGCCTTTTGGACTAGCGGGTCGGGCGAGCAGTACTTC. The genes are TRBV7-2 and TRBJ2-7; 11 positions match TRBD2. The CDR3 is made up of 17 amino acids. Looked up from germline, CDR1 is SGHTA and CDR2 is FQGNSA. The trim removed 0 bases at V and 6 bases at J, leaving 10 bases unmatched.

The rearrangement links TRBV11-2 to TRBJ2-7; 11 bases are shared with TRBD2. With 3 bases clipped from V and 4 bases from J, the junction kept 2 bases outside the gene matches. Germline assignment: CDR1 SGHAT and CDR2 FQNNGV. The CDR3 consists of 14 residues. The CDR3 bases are TGTGCCAGCAGCTTGGCTAGCGGGAGGTACGAGCAGTACTTC. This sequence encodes CASSLASGRYEQYF.

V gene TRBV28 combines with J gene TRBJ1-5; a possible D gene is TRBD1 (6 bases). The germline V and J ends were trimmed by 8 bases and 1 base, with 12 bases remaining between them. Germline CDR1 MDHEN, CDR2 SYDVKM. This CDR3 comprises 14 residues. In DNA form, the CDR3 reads TGTGCCAGCTTAGGGGGTCTAAGCAATCAGCCCCAGCATTTT. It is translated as CASLGGLSNQPQHF.